Below, 5 T cell receptor beta chains from the same sample are listed, as sequenced in a study of OX40 agonist ivuxolimab in advanced cancers. TCRdb's copy holds only in-frame clones and misses some; the assay was immunoSEQ multiplex PCR. This sample carries 60,000 to 85,000 clones, around four fifths of them seen once, and the ten largest clones take 1.5% to 2%. Sequences were derived from CD4+ or CD8+ T cells sorted from blood, sampled in a trial of the OX40 agonist ivuxolimab. Every receptor here comes from an adult with an advanced solid tumor such as melanoma, head and neck, liver or kidney cancer.

The chain couples TRBV28 to TRBJ1-3, with D tentatively TRBD1 (6 bases). This CDR3 region has 16 residues. CDR1 is MDHEN, CDR2 SYDVKM, per germline. Trimming shortened V by 6 bases and J by 0 bases, and 15 bases separated the two germline ends. The DNA for the CDR3 is TGTGCCAGCAGGAAGCCACAGGGTCACTCTGGAAACACCATATATTTT. Translating gives CASRKPQGHSGNTIYF.

The rearrangement links TRBV11-2 to TRBJ2-7, with TRBD2 as a possible D gene (7 bases). The germline V gene has CDR1 SGHAT and CDR2 FQNNGV. The CDR3 extends over 15 amino acids. V dropped 7 bases and J dropped 3 bases, with 19 bases sitting between them. The CDR3 spells CASKGGQGIIYEQYF. CDR3 DNA sequence: TGTGCCAGCAAGGGGGGGCAGGGAATTATCTACGAGCAGTACTTC.

This rearrangement joins TRBV11-2 to TRBJ1-6, with D possibly TRBD1 on 5 matching bases. From germline, CDR1 is SGHAT and CDR2 FQNNGV. This CDR3 is 14 amino acids long. Deletions cut 3 bases from V and 7 bases from J, with 10 bases between. CDR3: CASSFAGANSPLHF. The CDR3 DNA reads as TGTGCCAGCAGCTTTGCCGGGGCCAATTCACCCCTCCACTTT.

The genes are TRBV15 and TRBJ1-2; D ambiguous. This CDR3 contains 12 residues. Germline V gene lookup returns CDR1 LNHNV and CDR2 YYDKDF (reference sequence). V lost 8 bases and J 0 bases, leaving 7 bases between the germline ends. The DNA for the CDR3 is TGTGCCACCGCAAGTGCTAACTATGGCTACACCTTC. This codes for CATASANYGYTF.

V gene TRBV25-1 combines with J gene TRBJ2-3; D not resolved. Germline V gene data show CDR1 as MGHDK and CDR2 as SYGVNS. The CDR3 is 11 amino acids. Deletions cut 2 bases from V and 6 bases from J, with 3 bases between. CDR3 loop: CASSEGDTQYF. CDR3 in DNA: TGTGCCAGCAGTGAAGGGGATACGCAGTATTTT.